This T cell receptor (beta chain) stems from a study of cytomegalovirus exposure and HLA in healthy donors. Details on this clone: Antigen: not known. This CDR3 is also generated by other DNA sequences in the sample.

Libraries were prepared by immunoSEQ multiplex PCR; TCRdb keeps only in-frame clonotypes and omits some of them. The data hold 220,000 or so clones, with approximately 90% observed a single time. Study results and caveats: A few of the chains that were CMV-associated were confirmed in vitro to be specific for CMV antigens. The study found most TCR sequences rare, yet found some public TCRs in many donors.

This CDR3 has 16 residues. J lost 2 bases, V lost 0 bases, and 5 bases had no gene match. The germline V gene has CDR1 SGHRS and CDR2 YFSETQ. Sequencing used PBMCs. The V gene is TRBV5-1, the J gene TRBJ1-1, with TRBD1 identical over 9 bases. This clonotype originated in a woman younger than 35 in good health and CMV-seronegative. CDR3 residues: CASSLGQGQGNTEAFF. The DNA of the CDR3 is TGCGCCAGCAGCTTGGGCCAGGGACAGGGCAACACTGAAGCTTTCTTT.